The 6 T cell receptor beta chains below were found in one sample sequenced in a study of Ad26.COV2.S vaccination and SARS-CoV-2 variants. The data were produced by immunoSEQ multiplex PCR, yet TCRdb's version contains in-frame clones alone and is incomplete. The repertoire includes 120,000 to 150,000 clones, about nine tenths of them detected once, and approximately 5% sits in the top ten. The specimen was peripheral blood, collected after recovery from COVID-19. The source is a human donor who had recovered from COVID-19.

V is TRBV5-1 and J is TRBJ2-3; 9 bases are a match to TRBD1. This CDR3 spans 17 amino acids. V lost 0 bases and J lost 4; bases outside the gene matches: 9. Germline V CDR1 and CDR2: SGHRS, YFSETQ. The CDR3 sequence: CASSLGRGQGEADTQYF. The DNA for the CDR3 is TGCGCCAGCAGCTTGGGGCGGGGACAGGGAGAGGCAGATACGCAGTATTTT.

V gene TRBV5-4 combines with J gene TRBJ2-7; 9 bases agree with TRBD1. This CDR3 is 14 amino acids long. The germline V gene encodes CDR1 SGHNT and CDR2 YYREEE (reference sequence). V shed 3 bases and J 3 bases; nucleotides not matched to a gene: 4. The CDR3 region has the DNA TGTGCCAGCAGCTCACCGGGACAGGGCTACGAGCAGTACTTC. It translates to CASSSPGQGYEQYF.

The chain carries TRBV2 and TRBJ2-7, with 7 nucleotides matching TRBD2. J gave up 6 bases and V 8 bases, and 10 bases lay outside the gene matches. Germline CDR1 is SNHLY and CDR2 is FYNNEI. CDR3 length equals 13 residues. CDR3 amino acids: CASGERGRGEQYF. Written as DNA, the CDR3 is TGTGCCAGCGGGGAGCGGGGACGGGGCGAGCAGTACTTC.

The rearrangement joins TRBV15 to TRBJ1-3, with no clear D. Per the germline V gene, CDR1 is LNHNV and CDR2 is YYDKDF (reference sequence). The V end lost 0 bases, the J end lost 0 bases, and 6 bases lay between the germline ends. This CDR3 has 15 residues. The CDR3 reads CATSRERLSGNTIYF. For the CDR3, the DNA is TGTGCCACCAGCAGAGAACGGCTCTCTGGAAACACCATATATTTT.

The DNA of the CDR3 is TGTGCCAGCTCACCCGGGGGGACTAGCACAGATACGCAGTATTTT. The encoded protein is CASSPGGTSTDTQYF. The rearrangement links TRBV18 to TRBJ2-3; TRBD2 matches 7 bases. CDR1 and CDR2 from the germline V gene are KGHSH and LQKENI. This CDR3 has 15 amino acids. The J segment lost 0 bases and the V segment lost 3 bases, leaving 3 bases of the junction unmatched.

The CDR3 is CAWSEDGGVGETQYF. CDR3 sequence (DNA): TGTGCCTGGAGTGAGGACGGGGGGGTAGGAGAGACCCAGTACTTC. The J gene is TRBJ2-5, the V gene TRBV30; TRBD2 matches at 8 bases. V shed 1 base and J 4 bases; nucleotides not matched to a gene: 8. CDR1 GTSNPN and CDR2 SVGIG come from the germline V gene (reference sequence). CDR3 length: 15 amino acids.